The TCR beta chain described here comes from a study of blood T cell repertoires in COVID-19. Whole-study context: Samples taken during acute and convalescent COVID-19 were collected in the United States, Italy and Spain. T cells, B-cell-depleted T cells, or PBMCs supplied cDNA or gDNA.

With 5 bases removed from V and 2 bases from J, the gap between germline ends came to 16 bases. CDR3 size: 15 residues. Germline V gene sequence: CDR1 SGHAT, CDR2 FQNNGV. Original data processing: The authors estimated nucleated cell counts from reference gene primer amplification. Data came from immunoSEQ multiplex PCR; TCRdb stores just in-frame clones and leaves some out. From that table come the V and J calls and clone size; the DNA was used to work out D and trimming. The sample lists 100,000 to 150,000 clones; about 82% were seen once. This receptor was identified in a human donor in a cohort sampled during active COVID-19. The rearrangement uses TRBV11-2 and TRBJ2-7, with D possibly TRBD1 on 6 matching bases. Sequencing used peripheral blood. The CDR3 loop is CASSRSVQGPYEQYF. The CDR3 DNA follows: TGTGCCAGCAGCCGAAGTGTACAGGGACCCTACGAGCAGTACTTC. Based on the CDR3 plus reference TRBV11-2 and TRBJ2-7, the full variable domain is EAGVAQSPRYKIIEKRQSVAFWCNPISGHATLYWYQQILGQGPKLLIQFQNNGVVDDSQLPKDRFSAERLKGVDSTLKIQPAKLEDSAVYLCASSRSVQGPYEQYFGPGTRLTVT.